The clone carrying this T cell receptor beta chain was recorded at least ten times. Because the CDR3's place on the DNA is in doubt, the DNA is left out and the CDR3 is given as listed by TCRdb. TCRdb reprocessed the 5' RACE reads with MiXCR, giving one entry per CDR3 protein. The table has 250,000 or so distinct CDR3 sequences, approximately 10% seen once. These data belong to a study of CD8 T cells in ankylosing spondylitis. Germline V CDR1 and CDR2: SGHVS, FNYEAQ. The CDR3 totals 12 residues, both ends included. The TCR originated in a male donor with ankylosing spondylitis or in good health (not recorded which). The chain couples TRBV7-6 to TRBJ2-1; the table's D call of TRBD2 was not tested on the DNA. Source material: blood, either unsorted or a sorted T cell fraction (not recorded which). The CDR3 region is CASSTSGGEQFF.